The 32 T cell receptor beta chains listed next were all sequenced from one sample in a study of blood T cell repertoires in COVID-19. Produced via immunoSEQ multiplex PCR; TCRdb's table is partial and in-frame only. The repertoire includes under 250,000 clones, about four fifths of them detected once, and over 3.5% sits in the top ten. Input material: peripheral blood. The receptor set was obtained from a woman aged 70-85 years with acute or convalescent COVID-19.

Of note for this clone: Relative to the germline gene, one junction end is altered; a read error may explain this. The chain recombines TRBV5-5 with TRBJ1-2; 8 nucleotides match TRBD1. Per the germline V gene, CDR1 is SGHKS and CDR2 is YYEKEE (reference sequence). This CDR3 is 16 amino acids long. The CDR3 nucleotides read TGTGCCAGCAGCTGGGGACAGGCCCCTTCTGGCTATGACTACACCTTC. Protein product: CASSWGQAPSGYDYTF.

Comments on this clone: The junction and the germline gene differ at one end; a read error may be behind it. V usage is TRBV14 and J usage is TRBJ2-1; 7 nucleotides agree with TRBD2. This CDR3 has 12 residues. Germline CDR1 reads SGHDN; CDR2 reads FVKESK. The CDR3 coding sequence is TGTGCCAGCAGCCAAGGAGCGGGACTCAAGGTCTTC. Encoded protein: CASSQGAGLKVF.

The CDR3 region is CASTTGTYEQYF. In DNA form, the CDR3 reads TGTGCCAGCACCACAGGGACCTACGAGCAGTACTTC. The chain employs TRBV6-5 and TRBJ2-7; weak D call: TRBD1 (6 bases). The CDR3 has 12 residues. The germline V and J ends were trimmed by 7 bases and 2 bases, with 9 bases remaining between them. CDR1 is MNHEY and CDR2 is SVGAGI in the germline V gene.

The J gene is TRBJ2-3, the V gene TRBV29-1; the match to TRBD2 covers 10 bases. The CDR3 length is 14 residues. J lost 3 bases, V lost 6 bases, and 6 bases had no gene match. Germline CDR1 SQVTM, CDR2 ANQGSEA. The CDR3 spells CSVERGGVTDTQYF. The CDR3 nucleotides are TGCAGCGTAGAGCGGGGGGGGGTGACAGATACGCAGTATTTT.

This clone appeared once. The chain joins TRBV18 to TRBJ1-2, with TRBD1 matching over 7 bases. CDR1 and CDR2 from the germline V gene are KGHSH and LQKENI. V shed 5 bases, J shed 8 bases, and the junction held 8 bases outside the gene matches. The CDR3 totals 13 residues. CDR3 amino acids: CASSIDRERGYTF. The CDR3 DNA follows: TGTGCCAGCTCAATCGACAGGGAGCGGGGCTACACCTTC.

The V and J genes are TRBV5-1 and TRBJ1-2; D gene uncertain. Germline V gives CDR1 SGHRS, CDR2 YFSETQ. Deletions cut 0 bases from V and 4 bases from J, with 10 bases between. CDR3 length: 14 residues. Written as DNA, the CDR3 is TGCGCCAGCAGCTTGGCCCTTGAGGGCTATGGCTACACCTTC. It specifies CASSLALEGYGYTF. Supplemented by reference TRBV5-1 and TRBJ1-2, the full variable domain reads KAGVTQTPRYLIKTRGQQVTLSCSPISGHRSVSWYQQTPGQGLQFLFEYFSETQRNKGNFPGRFSGRQFSNSRSEMNVSTLELGDSALYLCASSLALEGYGYTFGSGTRLTVV.

This clone was seen a handful of times. The chain is built from TRBV2 and TRBJ2-5; D not resolved. V was cut by 5 bases and J by 7 bases, with 8 bases left in between. The germline V gene encodes CDR1 SNHLY and CDR2 FYNNEI. The CDR3 runs to 11 residues. CDR3 nucleotide sequence: TGTGCCAGCAGTATAGAGTGGACCCAGTACTTC. Encoded protein: CASSIEWTQYF.

The gene calls are TRBV3-1 (or the pseudogene TRBV3-2) and TRBJ1-2; tentative D call: TRBD1 (5 bases). The V gene lost 1 base and the J gene lost 6 bases, with 12 bases spanning the gap. This CDR3 contains 14 residues. CDR1 and CDR2 (germline): LGHDT, YNNKEL (reference sequence). CDR3 sequence: CASSQARRVDGYTF. The CDR3 nucleotides read TGTGCCAGCAGCCAAGCCCGCAGGGTTGATGGCTACACCTTC.

The V gene is TRBV5-4, the J gene TRBJ1-2; 7 bases agree with TRBD1. V dropped 3 bases and J dropped 6; count of bases not matched to a gene: 5. Germline V gives CDR1 SGHNT, CDR2 YYREEE (reference sequence). The length of the CDR3 is 13 residues. The CDR3 loop is CASSYTGVHGYTF. DNA of the CDR3: TGTGCCAGCAGCTATACAGGGGTGCATGGCTACACCTTC.

The J gene is TRBJ1-6, the V gene TRBV6-1; D unclear. Per the germline V gene, CDR1 is MNHNS and CDR2 is SASEGT. V dropped 2 bases and J dropped 0 bases, with 11 bases sitting between them. This CDR3 spans 17 amino acids. The CDR3 here is CASSETIQSSYNSPLHF. For the CDR3, the DNA is TGTGCCAGCAGTGAAACGATACAGAGCTCCTATAATTCACCCCTCCACTTT.

This rearrangement joins TRBV10-3 to TRBJ2-5; tentative D call: TRBD1 (6 bases). The germline CDR1 and CDR2 sequences are ENHRY and SYGVKD. The CDR3 extends over 19 amino acids. V was shortened by 0 bases and J by 6 bases, with 26 bases between the two germline ends. The CDR3 nucleotides are TGTGCCATCAGTGAGTCGAAATTTGTAGGGACATCGGTTGCGAAGACCCAGTACTTC. Protein sequence: CAISESKFVGTSVAKTQYF.

The chain links TRBV10-3 to TRBJ2-7; 9 bases map to TRBD1. Germline V CDR1 and CDR2: ENHRY, SYGVKD. V gave up 2 bases and J gave up 12 bases; unmatched junction bases: 8. This CDR3 is built from 13 residues. The CDR3 bases are TGTGCCATCAGTGAGGGACAGGGGCTTTTAGCGTACTTC. Translating it yields CAISEGQGLLAYF.

The genes are TRBV27 and TRBJ1-6; tentatively, D is TRBD1 (6 bases). Germline V CDR1 and CDR2: MNHEY, SMNVEV (reference sequence). The CDR3 is 14 residues long. V shed 2 bases and J shed 9 bases, with 11 bases lying between them. CDR3 region: CASSLQQGPSPLHF. The CDR3 DNA sequence: TGTGCCAGCAGTTTACAACAGGGACCTTCACCCCTCCACTTT.

The rearrangement joins TRBV6-5 to TRBJ1-6, with 7 bases matching TRBD1. The germline V gene has CDR1 MNHEY and CDR2 SVGAGI. The trim removed 4 bases at V and 7 bases at J, leaving 7 bases unmatched. This CDR3 comprises 15 residues. CDR3 in amino acids: CASSFTRGVNSPLHF. In DNA form, the CDR3 reads TGTGCCAGCAGTTTTACCAGGGGGGTGAATTCACCCCTCCACTTT.

J is TRBJ1-3 and V is TRBV18, with 7 bases lining up with TRBD1. CDR3 length: 16 amino acids. The junction had 8 bases not matched to a gene; V was cut back by 5 bases and J by 1 base. The germline CDR1 and CDR2 sequences are KGHSH and LQKENI. The CDR3 loop is CASSGGTVSSGNTIYF. In nucleotides, the CDR3 is TGTGCCAGCTCAGGAGGGACAGTCTCGTCTGGAAACACCATATATTTT.

This sequence joins TRBV6-2 or TRBV6-3 and TRBJ1-1; D not certain. CDR1 is MNHEY and CDR2 is SVGEGT in the germline V gene. Deletions cut 6 bases from V and 3 bases from J, with 11 bases between. The CDR3 extends over 13 amino acids. The CDR3 is CASSYGLYTEAFF. The CDR3 DNA follows: TGTGCCAGCAGCTATGGACTTTACACTGAAGCTTTCTTT.

The chain joins TRBV19 to TRBJ1-1; D gene uncertain. Per germline, CDR1 LNHDA and CDR2 SQIVND (reference sequence). The CDR3 has 14 amino acids. V lost 6 bases and J 1 base, leaving 12 bases between the germline ends. The CDR3 region is CASRLLDKNTEAFF. CDR3 bases: TGTGCCAGTAGGCTACTTGACAAGAACACTGAAGCTTTCTTT.

The chain couples TRBV5-1 to TRBJ2-1; 11 nucleotides line up with TRBD2. Losses at the gene ends were 4 bases for V and 9 bases for J; bases not matched to a gene: 6. Germline assignment: CDR1 SGHRS and CDR2 YFSETQ. The CDR3 extends over 14 amino acids. CDR3 amino acids: CASSKPGLAAEQFF. Written as DNA, the CDR3 is TGCGCCAGCAGCAAACCGGGACTAGCGGCTGAGCAGTTCTTC.

The chain links TRBV30 to TRBJ2-7; 7 bases line up with TRBD2. The CDR3 contains 14 residues. Per the germline V gene, CDR1 is GTSNPN and CDR2 is SVGIG (reference sequence). The trim removed 0 bases at V and 1 base at J, leaving 3 bases unmatched. The CDR3 region is CAWSVGGGSYEQYF. The CDR3 coding sequence is TGTGCCTGGAGTGTAGGCGGGGGATCCTACGAGCAGTACTTC.

J is TRBJ1-2 and V is TRBV6-5; unclear D gene. The CDR3 length is 14 residues. Trimming left V 0 bases short and J 4 bases short, with 9 bases between. Germline V gives CDR1 MNHEY, CDR2 SVGAGI. The CDR3 DNA reads as TGTGCCAGCAGTTACTCCAGCGTTGCCTATGGCTACACCTTC. It codes for CASSYSSVAYGYTF.

The genes are TRBV28 and TRBJ1-4; possible D gene TRBD1, 6 bases. This CDR3 region has 15 residues. Trimming removed 5 bases from V and 3 bases from J, with 13 bases in between. Germline values: CDR1 MDHEN, CDR2 SYDVKM. In DNA, the CDR3 is TGTGCCAGCAGTCCCCCGGACAGAGCTAATGAAAAACTGTTTTTT. Translation gives CASSPPDRANEKLFF.

The J gene is TRBJ2-7, the V gene TRBV4-1; maybe TRBD1 (5 bases). V was clipped by 4 bases and J by 6 bases, with 19 bases between them. Per germline, CDR1 MGHRA and CDR2 YSYEKL. CDR3 length: 15 residues. CDR3 amino acids: CASSLNAGLKGEQYF. The CDR3 DNA is TGCGCCAGCAGCCTAAATGCAGGGCTTAAAGGCGAGCAGTACTTC.

The chain has TRBV3-1 (or the pseudogene TRBV3-2) and TRBJ1-1, with D perhaps TRBD1 (6 bases). The CDR3 is 11 amino acids. Per the germline V gene, CDR1 is LGHDT and CDR2 is YNNKEL (reference sequence). With 6 bases removed from V and 8 bases from J, the gap between germline ends came to 10 bases. The CDR3 DNA reads as TGTGCCAGCAGTCTTGACAGGGAAGCTTTCTTT. Encoded protein: CASSLDREAFF.

The chain is built from TRBV7-9 and TRBJ2-7; possible D gene TRBD1, 6 bases. Germline V gene sequence: CDR1 SEHNR, CDR2 FQNEAQ (reference sequence). This CDR3 spans 13 amino acids. Deletions cut 5 bases from V and 5 bases from J, with 13 bases between. This CDR3 is CASSQTGPHEQYF. The CDR3 coding sequence is TGTGCCAGCAGCCAAACAGGGCCCCACGAGCAGTACTTC.

V gene TRBV9 combines with J gene TRBJ2-3, with 10 bases lining up with TRBD2. The CDR3 sequence is 15 residues long. J lost 2 bases, V lost 4 bases, and 4 bases had no gene match. Germline assignment: CDR1 SGDLS and CDR2 YYNGEE. The chain's CDR3 is CASSLAGEFTDTQYF. The CDR3 DNA reads TGTGCCAGCAGCCTAGCGGGGGAGTTCACAGATACGCAGTATTTT.

This chain connects TRBV20-1 to TRBJ1-5, with D uncertain. Trimming took off 6 bases at V and 4 bases at J, with 7 bases between the two ends. Germline V gives CDR1 DFQATT, CDR2 SNEGSKA (reference sequence). There are 11 residues in the CDR3. In nucleotides, the CDR3 is TGCAGTGCAGCGGGGAATCAGCCCCAGCATTTT. As protein: CSAAGNQPQHF.

The chain recombines TRBV6-5 with TRBJ1-5; D is possibly TRBD1 (6 bases). V was cut by 5 bases and J by 2 bases, with 10 bases left in between. Per germline, CDR1 MNHEY and CDR2 SVGAGI. The CDR3 has 14 amino acids. The CDR3 here is CASSKGGGNQPQHF. As DNA, the CDR3 is TGTGCCAGCAGTAAGGGGGGGGGCAATCAGCCCCAGCATTTT.

The V and J genes are TRBV4-1 and TRBJ2-7; 9 positions agree with TRBD2. Germline assignment: CDR1 MGHRA and CDR2 YSYEKL. The trim removed 2 bases at V and 6 bases at J, leaving 5 bases unmatched. CDR3 size: 14 residues. The CDR3 DNA reads as TGCGCCAGCAGCCAACCCGGACTAGCGATCGAGCAGTACTTC. Translation gives CASSQPGLAIEQYF.

The V call is TRBV30, the J call TRBJ1-5; a possible D gene is TRBD1 (5 bases). CDR3 size: 14 residues. Germline CDR1 reads GTSNPN; CDR2 reads SVGIG (reference sequence). V dropped 0 bases and J dropped 6 bases, with 12 bases sitting between them. The CDR3 sequence is CAWSVGGIGQPQHF. The CDR3 region has the DNA TGTGCCTGGAGTGTGGGGGGGATCGGTCAGCCCCAGCATTTT.

The chain combines TRBV6-1 with TRBJ1-1, with D unresolved. CDR1 MNHNS and CDR2 SASEGT come from the germline V gene. This CDR3 has 14 amino acids. Trimming cost V 2 bases and J 6 bases, with 13 bases left between them. The CDR3 reads CASSEPGRTAEAFF. The CDR3 DNA sequence: TGTGCCAGCAGTGAACCGGGGAGGACCGCTGAAGCTTTCTTT.

V usage is TRBV7-8 and J usage is TRBJ1-6; the D is unclear. The CDR3 runs 14 residues. V dropped 1 base and J dropped 5 bases, with 6 bases sitting between them. CDR1 and CDR2 (germline): SGHVS, FQNEAQ. The CDR3 nucleotides read TGTGCCAGCAGCTTAGGCCAGGATAATTCACCCCTCCACTTT. It codes for CASSLGQDNSPLHF.

This chain links TRBV7-8 with TRBJ1-4, with D tentatively TRBD1 (6 bases). There are 15 residues in the CDR3. V was pared by 5 bases and J by 4 bases, with 14 bases between. Germline V gene sequence: CDR1 SGHVS, CDR2 FQNEAQ. Written as DNA, the CDR3 is TGTGCCAGCAGCCTATACAGGGTAGTTAATGAAAAACTGTTTTTT. Residues: CASSLYRVVNEKLFF.